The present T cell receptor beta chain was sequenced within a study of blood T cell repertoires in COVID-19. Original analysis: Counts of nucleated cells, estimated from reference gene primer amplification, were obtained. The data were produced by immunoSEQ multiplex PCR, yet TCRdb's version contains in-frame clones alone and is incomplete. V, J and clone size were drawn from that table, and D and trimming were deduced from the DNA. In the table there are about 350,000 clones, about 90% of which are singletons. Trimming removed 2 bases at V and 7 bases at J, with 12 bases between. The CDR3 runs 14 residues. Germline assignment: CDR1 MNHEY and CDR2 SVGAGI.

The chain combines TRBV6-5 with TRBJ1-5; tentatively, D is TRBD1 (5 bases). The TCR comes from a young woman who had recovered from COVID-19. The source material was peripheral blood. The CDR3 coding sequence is TGTGCCAGCAGTTACCATAAAGGGGAACAGCCCCAGCATTTT. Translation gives CASSYHKGEQPQHF.